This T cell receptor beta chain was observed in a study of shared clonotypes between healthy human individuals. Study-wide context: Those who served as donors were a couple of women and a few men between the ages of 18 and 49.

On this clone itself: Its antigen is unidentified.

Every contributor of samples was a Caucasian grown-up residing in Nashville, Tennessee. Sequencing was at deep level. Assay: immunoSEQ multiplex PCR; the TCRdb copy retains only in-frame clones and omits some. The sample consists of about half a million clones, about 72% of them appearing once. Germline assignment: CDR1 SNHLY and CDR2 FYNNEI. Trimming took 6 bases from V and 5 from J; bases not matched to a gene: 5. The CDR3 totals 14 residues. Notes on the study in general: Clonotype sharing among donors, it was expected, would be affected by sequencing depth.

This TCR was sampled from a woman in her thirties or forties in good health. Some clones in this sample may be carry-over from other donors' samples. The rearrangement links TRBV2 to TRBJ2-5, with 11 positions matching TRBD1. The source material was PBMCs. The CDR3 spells CASSPDRGPETQYF. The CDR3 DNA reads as TGTGCCAGCAGCCCGGACAGGGGGCCGGAGACCCAGTACTTC. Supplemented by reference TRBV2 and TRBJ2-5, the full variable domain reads EPEVTQTPSHQVTQMGQEVILRCVPISNHLYFYWYRQILGQKVEFLVSFYNNEISEKSEIFDDQFSVERPDGSNFTLKIRSTKLEDSAMYFCASSPDRGPETQYFGPGTRLLVL.